This TCR beta chain was recovered during a study of long-term antiretroviral therapy in people with HIV (dated by TCRdb to 2021 to 2024). Broadly, across the study: The earliest samples were collected roughly a decade before the 2015 WHO recommendation for immediate ART, at a time when ART was usually postponed until CD4 counts fell. A total of roughly 200 cryopreserved PBMC samples came from a few dozen adults with confirmed HIV infection and were collected serially over a mean of about six years (range 1-12). No cross-contamination during QIAcube processing turned up in test extractions that ran a monoclonal T-cell line alongside 33 polyclonal samples. About 35% of the 30 participants with HIV were female. This retrospective serial study examined whether starting ART and sustained HIV suppression were associated with changes in the composition and diversity of the TRB repertoire in peripheral blood.

Inclusive of the bounding cysteine and phenylalanine, the CDR3 is 14 residues long. Solely the CDR3 DNA is kept, with 42 bases framed from the first base. Results the study describes overall, beyond this receptor: ART initiation was associated with a significant increase in TRB diversity, but diversity stayed significantly below transplant donor controls even after long-term ART. Because cell numbers in pre-ART samples were limited, unsorted PBMC were profiled instead of sorted CD4+ and CD8+ T cells. The samples span the years 2004 to 2017, and the ART regimens used at that time may not be as effective as current regimens. Compared with controls, HIV repertoires had narrower CDR3 length ranges, and the network structure pointed to an antigen-experienced repertoire that shifted only slightly toward naive after ART. The repertoire was dominated across all time points by expanded TRB clones identified before ART initiation, although this dominance was seen to fluctuate and to decrease in many PLHIV after ART. Inferences about post-ART repertoire changes were limited because no data were available on ART adherence, viral resistance or therapy changes. Since PBMC availability was limited, sequencing covered only the TCR beta chain, with no alpha chain pairing.

The immunoSEQ hsTCRB v3.0 assay was used at survey level resolution to sequence the TRB variable region. The target sequencing depth for TRB was roughly 35,000-50,000 T-cell genomes per sample. An Illumina MiSeq with a v3 150-cycle kit was used to sequence the pooled TRB libraries. As for the original processing: Repertoire analysis ran in R within a reproducible Nextflow workflow covering QC, data transformation and analysis. LymphoSeq2, an R package for AIRR-Seq data exploration, was used to implement custom analyses. A few samples yielding fewer than 5000 total TRB sequences were excluded, leaving 150 to 200 analyzed HIV repertoires. Among the roughly 190 retained HIV repertoires, about 57 were collected before ART initiation and approximately 130 were collected after ART initiation. Each repertoire was downsampled to 5000 TRB nucleotide sequences, and summary statistics were averaged across 100 downsampling iterations. TRB sequences were retained for analysis only if CDR3 regions of at least seven amino acids were present. Two measures captured diversity: a Shannon entropy-derived clonality score and the Gini coefficient. In the repertoire networks, any two of the top 5000 CDR3 amino acid sequences were linked whenever the two sequences differed by an edit distance of one. Antigen specificity groups and MHC restriction were predicted for TRB CDR3 amino acid sequences with GLIPH2. To flag known CMV, EBV, HIV or tissue antigen associations, CDR3 amino acid sequences were matched against VDJdb and McPAS-TCR. Pre-ART, post-ART and control groups were compared with Wilcoxon signed-rank tests and Holm-Bonferroni correction. TCRdb carries this immuneACCESS record with in-frame sequences only. Its versions omit some clonotypes, under half of them owing to an unresolved V gene in the studies checked, with the rest unexplained. The DNA gave D and trimming, while V, J and clone size come from that table. Here the sample has 24,000 or so clones; about 86% occur a single time. The ten largest clones represent under 6% of the sample.

Comment on this clone: This receptor's antigen is unknown. No much larger clone exists at a distance of one base, and base qualities are not known.

Participants were included only if at least one PBMC sample before ART initiation and at least two post-ART samples were available. All participants with HIV were treated in the United States of America. Before DNA extraction, cryopreserved samples containing about 0.9-10 million PBMC were thawed and washed. At the time of the earliest PBMC sample, participants with HIV were aged between roughly 23 and 60 years. Per participant, PBMC samples came from 1-4 timepoints prior to ART initiation and 2-8 timepoints following ART initiation, for a median of 7 samples. Serial HIV viral load, CD4+ T-cell count, ART history and demographic data were obtained for every participant. Genomic DNA was extracted from unsorted PBMC with a Qiagen kit on a QIAcube, processed in batches of 12 samples.

The chain is encoded by TRBV12-2 joined to TRBJ2-2. TRBV12-2 is recorded as a pseudogene. The receptor was isolated from a man aged 18-30 years with HIV. Sequenced material: unsorted PBMCs, taken 3 years after starting antiretroviral therapy. The nucleotide sequence reads TGTGCAAGTCGCTTAGGATCGTTCACCGGGGAGCTGTTTTTT. The translation is CASRLGSFTGELFF.